This is a list of T cell receptor beta chains from one sample in a study of control samples from healthy donors and cancer patients. The assay was immunoSEQ multiplex PCR, and TCRdb's table has in-frame clones only and misses some. This table holds about 70,000 clones, 84% found once. The sequencing sample was made of blood. These receptors were taken from a man aged 45-65 years in good health. Each CDR3 is given with its conserved first and last residue. D genes are given only for firm matches. Part of the rows lack a size; the others show once, few, many or a class for expanded clones.

J gene | D gene | V gene | clone size | CDR3 DNA | CDR3 protein
TRBJ1-5 | . | TRBV7-2 | . | TGTGCCAGCAGCTTAGGGGGGCGACAGCCCCAGCATTTT | CASSLGGRQPQHF
TRBJ1-1 | . | TRBV5-1 | . | TGCGCCAGCAGCTTCTCGGGGAACACTGAAGCTTTCTTT | CASSFSGNTEAFF
TRBJ1-5 | . | TRBV28 | . | TGTGCCAGCAGTTTCCACAGGGTTCGGGGCAATCAGCCCCAGCATTTT | CASSFHRVRGNQPQHF
TRBJ2-1 | . | TRBV19 | . | TGTGCCAGTAGTATCTCACAGGTCTACGAGCAGTTCTTC | CASSISQVYEQFF
TRBJ1-5 | TRBD1 | TRBV5-6 | . | TGTGCCAGCAGCCGTACCGGGACAGGGAACAATCAGCCCCAGCATTTT | CASSRTGTGNNQPQHF
TRBJ1-5 | TRBD1 | TRBV6-5 | many | TGTGCCAGCAGACCGGACAGGGGAAGCAATCAGCCCCAGCATTTT | CASRPDRGSNQPQHF
TRBJ1-2 | . | TRBV15 | . | TGTGCCACCAGGCTTGCCGGGAGAATCTATGGCTACACCTTC | CATRLAGRIYGYTF
TRBJ2-5 | . | TRBV14 | . | TGTGCCAGCAGCCCCCACCGAAGGCGGGTGGAGACCCAGTACTTC | CASSPHRRRVETQYF
TRBJ2-5 | TRBD2 | TRBV4-1 | . | TGCGCCAGCACCCAGGGGGGGACTAGCGGGAGGGTTCAAGAGACCCAGTACTTC | CASTQGGTSGRVQETQYF
TRBJ1-5 | . | TRBV30 | . | TGTGCCTGGAGGACAGGTACCAATCAGCCCCAGCATTTT | CAWRTGTNQPQHF
TRBJ1-4 | TRBD1 | TRBV7-3 | once | TGTGCCAGCAGCCAGGACAGGGGGGCGACTAATGAAAAACTGTTTTTT | CASSQDRGATNEKLFF
TRBJ2-3 | TRBD1 | TRBV27 | . | TGTGCCAGCAGGAGCAACAGGGGATTGAGCTCCACAGATACGCAGTATTTT | CASRSNRGLSSTDTQYF
TRBJ1-2 | . | TRBV6-6 | . | TGTGCCAGCAACCCACGGGGGAGGAGCTATGGCTACACCTTC | CASNPRGRSYGYTF
TRBJ1-1 | . | TRBV11-3 | . | TGTGCCAGCAGCTTAGCCCGAGGCACTGAAGCTTTCTTT | CASSLARGTEAFF
TRBJ2-7 | . | TRBV2 | . | TGTGCCAGCAGTGTGGGTCACTCCTACGAGCAGTACTTC | CASSVGHSYEQYF
TRBJ2-3 | . | TRBV6-5 | . | TGTGCCAGCAGTTACGTGGCGGGTTCCCTCACAGATACGCAGTATTTT | CASSYVAGSLTDTQYF
TRBJ1-5 | TRBD1 | TRBV2 | once | TGTGCCAGCAGTGCCAGCCGGGACAGGGTCAATCAGCCCCAGCATTTT | CASSASRDRVNQPQHF
TRBJ1-4 | . | TRBV29-1 | . | TGCAGCGTCCGGGTCTATAATGAAAAGCTGTTTTTT | CSVRVYNEKLFF
TRBJ2-1 | . | TRBV6-5 | few | TGTGCCAGCAGTTACACAACCAGGGGAGTTGAGCAGTTCTTC | CASSYTTRGVEQFF
TRBJ2-5 | . | TRBV4-1 | . | TGCGCCAGCAGCCAAGCCTCCCTCAGGGCTTTGAAAGAGACCCAGTACTTC | CASSQASLRALKETQYF